Listed below are T cell receptor beta chains from one sample, sequenced in a study of identical twins. Via MiXCR, TCRdb re-called the 5' RACE reads, giving one row per CDR3 protein. The data contain around 1.7 million distinct CDR3 sequences, about 32% of them singletons. Sample: cord blood. The receptors originated from a newborn girl in good health. Each CDR3 is given with its conserved first and last residue. The D gene is left open where the match is weak. The size entry is marked missing in some rows and otherwise reads once, few, many or a size class.

d_call: TRBD2; j_call: TRBJ2-7; clone_size: many; v_call: TRBV10-3; cdr3_aa: CATKMGGLASYEQYF; cdr3_nt: TGTGCCACAAAAATGGGGGGACTAGCCAGCTACGAGCAGTACTTC
d_call: .; j_call: TRBJ2-5; clone_size: .; v_call: TRBV6-1; cdr3_aa: CASSEQYNERQYF; cdr3_nt: TGTGCCAGCAGTGAACAATACAATGAGCGGCAGTACTTC
d_call: TRBD1; j_call: TRBJ1-4; clone_size: .; v_call: TRBV20-1; cdr3_aa: CSAKRGQGKEKLFF; cdr3_nt: TGCAGTGCTAAACGAGGACAGGGAAAGGAAAAACTGTTTTTT
d_call: .; j_call: TRBJ1-5; clone_size: many; v_call: TRBV20-1; cdr3_aa: CSARLDSNQPQHF; cdr3_nt: TGCAGTGCTAGATTGGACAGCAATCAGCCCCAGCATTTT
d_call: .; j_call: TRBJ1-2; clone_size: .; v_call: TRBV28; cdr3_aa: CASILIRELGGYTF; cdr3_nt: TGTGCCAGCATTTTAATCAGGGAATTGGGGGGCTACACCTTC
d_call: TRBD1; j_call: TRBJ1-5; clone_size: .; v_call: TRBV7-9; cdr3_aa: CASSLDWTGDNQPQHF; cdr3_nt: TGTGCCAGCAGCTTAGATTGGACAGGTGATAATCAGCCCCAGCATTTT
d_call: .; j_call: TRBJ2-1; clone_size: many; v_call: TRBV12-3/TRBV12-4; cdr3_aa: CASSFPRGEQFF; cdr3_nt: TGTGCCAGCAGTTTCCCGCGGGGTGAGCAGTTCTTC
d_call: .; j_call: TRBJ2-1; clone_size: .; v_call: TRBV9; cdr3_aa: CASNSLADHSYNEQFF; cdr3_nt: TGTGCCAGCAACTCATTAGCGGACCACTCCTACAATGAGCAGTTCTTC
d_call: .; j_call: TRBJ1-2; clone_size: .; v_call: TRBV7-9; cdr3_aa: CASSLDGGGNYGYTF; cdr3_nt: TGTGCCAGCAGCTTAGATGGAGGGGGGAACTATGGCTACACCTTC
d_call: .; j_call: TRBJ1-1; clone_size: once; v_call: TRBV9; cdr3_aa: CASSVDYRYTEAFF; cdr3_nt: TGTGCCAGCAGCGTAGACTACAGGTACACTGAAGCTTTCTTT
d_call: .; j_call: TRBJ2-3; clone_size: few; v_call: TRBV2; cdr3_aa: CATPNGLARGRGRDTQYF; cdr3_nt: TGTGCCACCCCAAATGGACTAGCCAGGGGGAGGGGAAGAGATACGCAGTATTTT
d_call: .; j_call: TRBJ1-6; clone_size: .; v_call: TRBV6-1; cdr3_aa: CASSEKGEGSPLHF; cdr3_nt: TGTGCCAGCAGTGAAAAAGGGGAGGGGTCACCCCTCCACTTT
d_call: .; j_call: TRBJ1-2; clone_size: few; v_call: TRBV28; cdr3_aa: CASARRGWGYAF; cdr3_nt: TGTGCCAGCGCTCGAAGGGGGTGGGGCTACGCCTTC
d_call: .; j_call: TRBJ2-3; clone_size: .; v_call: TRBV7-9; cdr3_aa: CATGMRKTDTQYF; cdr3_nt: TGTGCCACCGGCATGCGTAAAACAGATACGCAGTATTTT
d_call: .; j_call: TRBJ1-2; clone_size: many; v_call: TRBV7-9; cdr3_aa: CASSLDASNYGYTF; cdr3_nt: TGTGCCAGCAGCTTAGACGCCTCTAACTATGGCTACACCTTC
d_call: TRBD2; j_call: TRBJ2-5; clone_size: .; v_call: TRBV7-2; cdr3_aa: CASSPSGGGETQYF; cdr3_nt: TGTGCCAGCAGCCCTAGCGGGGGCGGAGAGACCCAGTACTTC
d_call: TRBD1; j_call: TRBJ1-5; clone_size: .; v_call: TRBV28; cdr3_aa: CASSSRDRFNQPQHF; cdr3_nt: TGTGCCAGCAGTTCCAGGGACAGGTTCAATCAGCCCCAGCATTTT
d_call: .; j_call: TRBJ2-1; clone_size: few; v_call: TRBV13; cdr3_aa: CASSLRRRDNEQFF; cdr3_nt: TGTGCCAGCAGCTTACGCCGGCGAGACAATGAGCAGTTCTTC
d_call: TRBD2; j_call: TRBJ2-7; clone_size: many; v_call: TRBV29-1; cdr3_aa: CRGTSGYYEQYF; cdr3_nt: TGCAGGGGGACTAGCGGATACTACGAGCAGTACTTC
d_call: .; j_call: TRBJ2-7; clone_size: .; v_call: TRBV20-1; cdr3_aa: CSARNEDYLEQYF; cdr3_nt: TGCAGTGCTAGGAATGAGGACTATCTCGAGCAGTACTTC
d_call: .; j_call: TRBJ1-5; clone_size: .; v_call: TRBV6-1; cdr3_aa: CASSEVNWDYSNQPQHF; cdr3_nt: TGTGCCAGCAGTGAAGTGAATTGGGATTATAGCAATCAGCCCCAGCATTTT
d_call: .; j_call: TRBJ2-1; clone_size: few; v_call: TRBV12-5; cdr3_aa: CASGLSQGLDNEQFF; cdr3_nt: TGTGCTAGTGGTTTGTCTCAGGGGCTGGACAATGAGCAGTTCTTC
d_call: .; j_call: TRBJ1-6; clone_size: few; v_call: TRBV2; cdr3_aa: CASIWGRARNSPLHF; cdr3_nt: TGTGCCAGCATTTGGGGAAGGGCTAGAAATTCACCCCTCCACTTT
d_call: TRBD1; j_call: TRBJ2-7; clone_size: .; v_call: TRBV9; cdr3_aa: CASSVDRGPTYEQYF; cdr3_nt: TGTGCCAGCAGCGTAGACAGGGGGCCTACCTACGAGCAGTACTTC
d_call: TRBD2; j_call: TRBJ2-3; clone_size: few; v_call: TRBV5-1; cdr3_aa: CASSLPRLAEDTQYF; cdr3_nt: TGCGCCAGCAGCTTGCCCCGACTAGCAGAGGATACGCAGTATTTT
d_call: TRBD2; j_call: TRBJ2-7; clone_size: .; v_call: TRBV12-5; cdr3_aa: CASGLSGGSTYEQYF; cdr3_nt: TGTGCTAGTGGCCTGAGCGGGGGCTCGACCTACGAGCAGTACTTC
d_call: .; j_call: TRBJ2-1; clone_size: few; v_call: TRBV20-1; cdr3_aa: CSSGGISYNEQFF; cdr3_nt: TGCAGTTCGGGCGGGATCTCCTACAATGAGCAGTTCTTC
d_call: .; j_call: TRBJ1-2; clone_size: .; v_call: TRBV27; cdr3_aa: CASGIRDNNYGYTF; cdr3_nt: TGTGCCAGCGGTATCCGGGACAACAACTATGGCTACACCTTC
d_call: .; j_call: TRBJ2-1; clone_size: few; v_call: TRBV7-2; cdr3_aa: CASSLALGLPFNEQFF; cdr3_nt: TGTGCCAGCAGCTTAGCCCTCGGACTACCATTCAATGAGCAGTTCTTC
d_call: .; j_call: TRBJ2-1; clone_size: .; v_call: TRBV20-1; cdr3_aa: CSARGAPGDEQFF; cdr3_nt: TGCAGTGCTAGAGGGGCCCCGGGGGATGAGCAGTTCTTC
d_call: .; j_call: TRBJ1-2; clone_size: many; v_call: TRBV5-1; cdr3_aa: CASSYTDRVGGYTF; cdr3_nt: TGCGCCAGCAGCTACACTGACAGAGTAGGTGGCTACACCTTC
d_call: .; j_call: TRBJ1-2; clone_size: .; v_call: TRBV7-9; cdr3_aa: CARSLGQNYGYTF; cdr3_nt: TGTGCCCGCAGCTTGGGCCAGAACTATGGCTACACCTTC
d_call: .; j_call: TRBJ2-7; clone_size: few; v_call: TRBV29-1; cdr3_aa: CSVEDAYEQYF; cdr3_nt: TGCAGCGTCGAAGACGCCTACGAGCAGTACTTC
d_call: .; j_call: TRBJ1-1; clone_size: .; v_call: TRBV13; cdr3_aa: CASSFRPKGTEAFF; cdr3_nt: TGTGCCAGCAGCTTCCGGCCAAAGGGCACTGAAGCTTTCTTT
d_call: .; j_call: TRBJ2-7; clone_size: .; v_call: TRBV7-2; cdr3_aa: CASSLAGRLDSYEQYF; cdr3_nt: TGTGCCAGCAGCTTAGCTGGAAGGCTTGACTCCTACGAGCAGTACTTC
d_call: .; j_call: TRBJ2-7; clone_size: many; v_call: TRBV3-1; cdr3_aa: CASSQVYYEQYF; cdr3_nt: TGTGCCAGCAGCCAAGTTTACTACGAGCAGTACTTC
d_call: .; j_call: TRBJ1-2; clone_size: .; v_call: TRBV6-6; cdr3_aa: CASSYSHGNYGYTF; cdr3_nt: TGTGCCAGCAGTTACTCGCACGGTAACTATGGCTACACCTTC
d_call: TRBD2; j_call: TRBJ2-5; clone_size: .; v_call: TRBV9; cdr3_aa: CASSVNWGMGLAGEETQYF; cdr3_nt: TGTGCCAGCAGCGTAAATTGGGGAATGGGACTAGCGGGGGAAGAGACCCAGTACTTC
d_call: .; j_call: TRBJ2-4; clone_size: many; v_call: TRBV28; cdr3_aa: CASSGGGGRPKNIQYF; cdr3_nt: TGTGCCAGCAGCGGAGGGGGAGGGAGACCCAAAAACATTCAGTACTTC
d_call: .; j_call: TRBJ2-3; clone_size: few; v_call: TRBV24-1; cdr3_aa: CATSASVGPDTQYF; cdr3_nt: TGTGCCACCAGTGCCTCGGTTGGCCCAGATACGCAGTATTTT
d_call: TRBD2; j_call: TRBJ2-4; clone_size: .; v_call: TRBV6-5; cdr3_aa: CASGSGIAKNIQYF; cdr3_nt: TGTGCCAGCGGCAGCGGGATAGCCAAAAACATTCAGTACTTC
d_call: TRBD1; j_call: TRBJ2-1; clone_size: .; v_call: TRBV7-9; cdr3_aa: CASSQPRGTYNEQFF; cdr3_nt: TGTGCCAGCAGCCAACCCAGGGGGACCTACAATGAGCAGTTCTTC
d_call: TRBD2; j_call: TRBJ2-3; clone_size: .; v_call: TRBV7-9; cdr3_aa: CASSLQSGDTDTQYF; cdr3_nt: TGTGCCAGCAGCCTACAGAGCGGGGACACAGATACGCAGTATTTT
d_call: TRBD2; j_call: TRBJ2-7; clone_size: .; v_call: TRBV20-1; cdr3_aa: CSARVGRDYEQYF; cdr3_nt: TGCAGTGCTAGAGTTGGGAGGGACTACGAGCAGTACTTC
d_call: .; j_call: TRBJ2-7; clone_size: few; v_call: TRBV7-9; cdr3_aa: CASSLPRGPSYEQYF; cdr3_nt: TGTGCCAGCAGCTTACCCAGGGGCCCTTCCTACGAGCAGTACTTC
d_call: .; j_call: TRBJ1-2; clone_size: .; v_call: TRBV2; cdr3_aa: CASSDSIGNDYGYTF; cdr3_nt: TGTGCCAGCAGTGATTCAATAGGGAATGACTATGGCTACACCTTC
d_call: .; j_call: TRBJ2-5; clone_size: .; v_call: TRBV2; cdr3_aa: CASSLHTGGTQYF; cdr3_nt: TGTGCCAGCAGTCTACACACCGGGGGGACCCAGTACTTC
d_call: TRBD2; j_call: TRBJ2-1; clone_size: .; v_call: TRBV27; cdr3_aa: CASSFTAGGPPNEQFF; cdr3_nt: TGTGCCAGCAGTTTTACGGCGGGAGGGCCCCCTAATGAGCAGTTCTTC
d_call: .; j_call: TRBJ2-1; clone_size: .; v_call: TRBV27; cdr3_aa: CASSLRRDHRYNEQFF; cdr3_nt: TGTGCCAGCAGTTTAAGGCGGGACCATAGATACAATGAGCAGTTCTTC
d_call: .; j_call: TRBJ1-2; clone_size: .; v_call: TRBV19; cdr3_aa: CASSIPTGIYGYTF; cdr3_nt: TGTGCCAGTAGTATACCTACAGGGATATATGGCTACACCTTC
d_call: TRBD2; j_call: TRBJ2-7; clone_size: few; v_call: TRBV20-1; cdr3_aa: CSAEGLAPSHEQYF; cdr3_nt: TGCAGTGCTGAGGGACTAGCTCCCTCCCACGAGCAGTACTTC
d_call: .; j_call: TRBJ2-5; clone_size: .; v_call: TRBV20-1; cdr3_aa: CSARDNNEQYF; cdr3_nt: TGCAGTGCTAGAGATAACAATGAGCAGTACTTC
d_call: TRBD1; j_call: TRBJ2-7; clone_size: few; v_call: TRBV29-1; cdr3_aa: CSVLRDRGSYEQYF; cdr3_nt: TGCAGCGTCCTCCGGGACAGGGGGTCCTACGAGCAGTACTTC
d_call: TRBD2; j_call: TRBJ2-3; clone_size: .; v_call: TRBV6-5; cdr3_aa: CASLASGRPDTQYF; cdr3_nt: TGTGCCAGCTTAGCTAGCGGGAGGCCAGATACGCAGTATTTT
d_call: TRBD2; j_call: TRBJ2-1; clone_size: many; v_call: TRBV25-1; cdr3_aa: CASSELGAGDHEQFF; cdr3_nt: TGTGCCAGCAGTGAATTAGGAGCGGGAGACCATGAGCAGTTCTTC
d_call: .; j_call: TRBJ1-4; clone_size: .; v_call: TRBV28; cdr3_aa: CASSIQGGNEKLFF; cdr3_nt: TGTGCCAGCAGTATACAGGGAGGTAATGAAAAACTGTTTTTT